The T cell receptor (beta chain) under discussion was sequenced for a study of CD8 T cells in ankylosing spondylitis. About this clonotype itself: Its antigen is unknown.

Notes on the study in general: Characteristic, it appeared, of ankylosing spondylitis blood was a TCR beta motif of about eight highly homologous variants.

One entry per CDR3 protein results from TCRdb running MiXCR on the 5' RACE reads. Of about 500,000 distinct CDR3 sequences in the sample, approximately 12% were seen once. Trimming left V 5 bases short and J 2 bases short, with 13 bases between. In germline, CDR1 is DFQATT, CDR2 SNEGSKA (reference sequence). The CDR3 consists of 13 residues. V and J are TRBV20-1 and TRBJ2-7, with a tentative D call TRBD1 (5 bases). The sample was blood, either unsorted or a sorted T cell fraction (not recorded which). The TCR comes from a male donor with ankylosing spondylitis. The CDR3, as DNA: TGCAGTGCTGTCAGGGCCAGGACCTACGAGCAGTACTTC. Its translation: CSAVRARTYEQYF.